This T cell receptor beta chain was obtained from a study of high-grade serous ovarian cancer treatment subgroups. On the study more broadly: On average, 14,192 reads and several thousand unique TCR beta rearrangements were obtained per sample. Study-level points and caveats: These tumor repertoires lack spatial information from bulk sequencing.

Germline V gene lookup returns CDR1 LNHDA and CDR2 SQIVND (reference sequence). The junction had 6 bases not matched to a gene; V was cut back by 7 bases and J by 4 bases. The CDR3 runs to 14 residues. Assay used: immunoSEQ multiplex PCR; TCRdb lists only in-frame clones, some missing. Among 30,000 or so clones, around 80% were seen once, and the ten largest hold roughly 2%. Of note for this clone: Its specificity is unknown.

Tumor tissue was taken before any definitive surgery or chemotherapy was given. This TCR was sampled from a human donor with high-grade serous ovarian cancer. The material sequenced was tumor tissue. The chain links TRBV19 to TRBJ2-1, with TRBD2 identical over 8 bases. This CDR3 reads CASMVAGGYNEQFF. CDR3 bases: TGTGCCAGTATGGTTGCGGGAGGATACAATGAGCAGTTCTTC.